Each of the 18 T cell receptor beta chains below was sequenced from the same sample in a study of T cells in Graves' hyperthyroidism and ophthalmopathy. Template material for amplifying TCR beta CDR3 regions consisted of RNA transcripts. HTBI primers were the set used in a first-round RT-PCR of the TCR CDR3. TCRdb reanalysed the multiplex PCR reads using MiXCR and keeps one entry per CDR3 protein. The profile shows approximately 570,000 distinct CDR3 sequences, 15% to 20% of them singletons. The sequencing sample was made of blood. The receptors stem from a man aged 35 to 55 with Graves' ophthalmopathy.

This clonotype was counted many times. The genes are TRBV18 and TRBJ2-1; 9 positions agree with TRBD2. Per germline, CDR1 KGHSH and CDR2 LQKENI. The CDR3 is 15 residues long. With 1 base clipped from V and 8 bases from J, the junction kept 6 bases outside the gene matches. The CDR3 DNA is TGTGCCAGCTCACCACTAGCGGGAGTAGGCGATGAGCAGTTCTTC. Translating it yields CASSPLAGVGDEQFF.

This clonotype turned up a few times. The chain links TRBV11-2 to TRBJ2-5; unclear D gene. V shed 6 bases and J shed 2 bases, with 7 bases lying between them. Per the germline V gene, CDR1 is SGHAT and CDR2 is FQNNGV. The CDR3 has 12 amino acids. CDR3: CASSDIQETQYF. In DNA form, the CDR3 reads TGTGCCAGCAGTGATATACAAGAGACCCAGTACTTC.

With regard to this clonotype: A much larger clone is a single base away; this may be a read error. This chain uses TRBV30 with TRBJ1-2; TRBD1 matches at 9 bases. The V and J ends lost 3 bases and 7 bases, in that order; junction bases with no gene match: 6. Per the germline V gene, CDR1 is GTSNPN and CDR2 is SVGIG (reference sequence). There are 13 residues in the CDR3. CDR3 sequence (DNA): TGTGCCTGGAGAGGACAGGGGTCGGGTGGCTACACCTTC. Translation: CAWRGQGSGGYTF.

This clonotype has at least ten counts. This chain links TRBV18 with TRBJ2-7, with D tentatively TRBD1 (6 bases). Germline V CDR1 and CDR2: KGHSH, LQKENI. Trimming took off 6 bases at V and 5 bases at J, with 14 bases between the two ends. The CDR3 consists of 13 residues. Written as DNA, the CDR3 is TGTGCCAGCTCCCCCGGACAGAGGGACGAGCAGTACTTC. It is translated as CASSPGQRDEQYF.

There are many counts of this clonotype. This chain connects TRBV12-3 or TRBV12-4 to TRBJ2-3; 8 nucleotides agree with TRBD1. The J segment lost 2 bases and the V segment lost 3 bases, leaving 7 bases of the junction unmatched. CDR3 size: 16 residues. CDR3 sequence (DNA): TGTGCCAGCAGTTTGATGGGACAGGAGGTCACAGATACGCAGTATTTT. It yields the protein CASSLMGQEVTDTQYF.

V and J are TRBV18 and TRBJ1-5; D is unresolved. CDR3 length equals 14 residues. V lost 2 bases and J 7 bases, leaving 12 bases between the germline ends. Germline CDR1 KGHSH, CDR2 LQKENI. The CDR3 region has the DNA TGTGCCAGCTCACCAGTCGGGGTAGGACAGCCCCAGCATTTT. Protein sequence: CASSPVGVGQPQHF.

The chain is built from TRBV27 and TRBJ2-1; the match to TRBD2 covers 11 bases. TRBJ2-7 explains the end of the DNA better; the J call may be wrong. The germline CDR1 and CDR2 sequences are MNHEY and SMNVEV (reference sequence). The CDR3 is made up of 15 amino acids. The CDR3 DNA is TGTGCCAGCAGTTTAAAGCTAGCGGGAGGAGATGAGCAGTACTTC. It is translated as CASSLKLAGGDEQYF.

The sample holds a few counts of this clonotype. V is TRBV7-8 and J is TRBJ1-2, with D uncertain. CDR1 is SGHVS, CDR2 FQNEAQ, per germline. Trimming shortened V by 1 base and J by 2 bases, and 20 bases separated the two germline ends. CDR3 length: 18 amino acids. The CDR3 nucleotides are TGTGCCAGCAGCTTAGGCTTAAGGACGGCGTTTGGGAACTATGGCTACACCTTC. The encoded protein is CASSLGLRTAFGNYGYTF.

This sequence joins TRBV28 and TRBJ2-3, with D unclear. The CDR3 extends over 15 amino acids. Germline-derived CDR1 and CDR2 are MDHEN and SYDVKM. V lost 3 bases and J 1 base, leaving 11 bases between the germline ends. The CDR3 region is CASSFLADGTDTQYF. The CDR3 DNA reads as TGTGCCAGCAGTTTTCTGGCGGACGGCACAGATACGCAGTATTTT.

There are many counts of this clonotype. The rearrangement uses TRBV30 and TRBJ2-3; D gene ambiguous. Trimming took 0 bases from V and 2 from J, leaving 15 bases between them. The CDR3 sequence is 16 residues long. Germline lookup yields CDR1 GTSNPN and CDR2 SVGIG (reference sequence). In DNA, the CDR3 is TGTGCCTGGAGTGTCATTTCGAGTCGGAACACAGATACGCAGTATTTT. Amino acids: CAWSVISSRNTDTQYF.

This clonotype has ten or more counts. The CDR3 coding sequence is TGTGCCAGCAGTGGACAGGGAACGACTGAAGCTTTCTTT. Its translation: CASSGQGTTEAFF. The chain links TRBV12-3 or TRBV12-4 to TRBJ1-1; TRBD1 matches 8 bases. The CDR3 has 13 amino acids. J lost 5 bases, V lost 5 bases, and 4 bases had no gene match.

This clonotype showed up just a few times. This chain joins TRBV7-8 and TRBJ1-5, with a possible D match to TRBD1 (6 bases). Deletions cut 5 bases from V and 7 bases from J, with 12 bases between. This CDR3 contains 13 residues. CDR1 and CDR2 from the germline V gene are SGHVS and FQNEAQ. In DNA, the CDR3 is TGTGCCAGCAGCCCTGACAGGACACAGCCCCAGCATTTT. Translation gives CASSPDRTQPQHF. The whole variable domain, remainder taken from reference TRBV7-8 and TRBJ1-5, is GAGVSQSPRYKVAKRGQDVALRCDPISGHVSLFWYQQALGQGPEFLTYFQNEAQLDKSGLPSDRFFAERPEGSVSTLKIQRTQQEDSAVYLCASSPDRTQPQHFGDGTRLSIL.

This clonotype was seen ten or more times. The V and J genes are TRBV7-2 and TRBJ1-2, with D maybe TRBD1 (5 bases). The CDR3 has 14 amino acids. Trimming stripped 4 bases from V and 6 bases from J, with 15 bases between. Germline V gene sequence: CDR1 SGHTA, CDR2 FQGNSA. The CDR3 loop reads CASSSTQGEDGYTF. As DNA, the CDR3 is TGTGCCAGCAGCTCGACTCAGGGAGAAGATGGCTACACCTTC.

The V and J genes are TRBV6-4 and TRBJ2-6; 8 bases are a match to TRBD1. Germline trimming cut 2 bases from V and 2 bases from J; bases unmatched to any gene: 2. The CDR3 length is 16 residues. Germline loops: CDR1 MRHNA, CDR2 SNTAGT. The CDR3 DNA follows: TGTGCCAGCAGTGACACGACAGGGGCTGGGGCCAACGTCCTGACTTTC. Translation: CASSDTTGAGANVLTF.

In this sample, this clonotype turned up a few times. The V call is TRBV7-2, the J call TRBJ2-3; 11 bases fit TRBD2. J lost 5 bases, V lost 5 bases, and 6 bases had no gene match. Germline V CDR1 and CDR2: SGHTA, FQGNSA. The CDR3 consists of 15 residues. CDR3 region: CASSRTSGGRDTQYF. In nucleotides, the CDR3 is TGTGCCAGCAGCCGCACTAGCGGGGGTCGAGATACGCAGTATTTT.

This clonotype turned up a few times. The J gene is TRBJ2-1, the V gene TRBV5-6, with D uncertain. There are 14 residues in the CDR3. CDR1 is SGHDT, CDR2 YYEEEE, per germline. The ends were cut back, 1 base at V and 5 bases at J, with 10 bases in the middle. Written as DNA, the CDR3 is TGTGCCAGCAGCTTGTTGAACTTCCACAATGAGCAGTTCTTC. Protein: CASSLLNFHNEQFF.

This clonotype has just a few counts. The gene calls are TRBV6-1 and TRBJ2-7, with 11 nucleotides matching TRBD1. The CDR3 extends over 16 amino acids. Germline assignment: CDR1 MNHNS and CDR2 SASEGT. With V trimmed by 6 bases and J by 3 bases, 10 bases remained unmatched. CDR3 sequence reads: CASRKGQGAGVYEQYF. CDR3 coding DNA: TGTGCCAGCAGAAAAGGACAGGGGGCGGGGGTCTACGAGCAGTACTTC.

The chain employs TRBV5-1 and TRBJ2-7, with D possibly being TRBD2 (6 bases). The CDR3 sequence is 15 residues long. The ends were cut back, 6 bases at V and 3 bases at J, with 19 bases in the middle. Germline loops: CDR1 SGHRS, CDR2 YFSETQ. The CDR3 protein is CASKEGVGGGYEQYF. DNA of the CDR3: TGCGCCAGCAAGGAGGGAGTTGGGGGTGGCTACGAGCAGTACTTC.